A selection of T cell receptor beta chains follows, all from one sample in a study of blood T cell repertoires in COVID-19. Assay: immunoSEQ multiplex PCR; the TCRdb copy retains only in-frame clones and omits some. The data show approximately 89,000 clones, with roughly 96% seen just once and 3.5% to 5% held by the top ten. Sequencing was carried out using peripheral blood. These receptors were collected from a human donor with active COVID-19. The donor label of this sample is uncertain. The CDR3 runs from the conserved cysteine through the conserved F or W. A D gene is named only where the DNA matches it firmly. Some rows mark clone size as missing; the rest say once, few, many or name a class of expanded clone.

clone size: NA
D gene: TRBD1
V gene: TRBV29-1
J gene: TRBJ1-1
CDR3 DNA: TGCAGCGTGATAACAGGGGGTGCTTTCTTT
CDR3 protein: CSVITGGAFF

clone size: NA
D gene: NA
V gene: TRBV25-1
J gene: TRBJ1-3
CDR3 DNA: TGTGCCAGCAGTGAAGTTGGCCAAGGAAACACCATATATTTT
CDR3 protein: CASSEVGQGNTIYF

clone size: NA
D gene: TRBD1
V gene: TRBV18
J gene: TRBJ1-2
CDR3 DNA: TGTGCCAGCTCCCGGGACAGATCCGAGGGTGGCTACACCTTC
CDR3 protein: CASSRDRSEGGYTF

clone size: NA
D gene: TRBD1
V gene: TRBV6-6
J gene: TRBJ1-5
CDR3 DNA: TGTGCCAGCAGTTATCAGGGGGCCTCTCAGCCCCAGCATTTT
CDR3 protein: CASSYQGASQPQHF

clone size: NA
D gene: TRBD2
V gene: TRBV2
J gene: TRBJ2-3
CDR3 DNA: TGTGCCAGCAGTTGGACTAGCGGGGGGCCCCCCGATACGCAGTATTTT
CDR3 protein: CASSWTSGGPPDTQYF

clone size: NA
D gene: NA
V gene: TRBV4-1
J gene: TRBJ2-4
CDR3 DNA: TGCGCCAGCAGCCAAACAGGGAATGAGGCGGCCAAAAACATTCAGTACTTC
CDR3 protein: CASSQTGNEAAKNIQYF

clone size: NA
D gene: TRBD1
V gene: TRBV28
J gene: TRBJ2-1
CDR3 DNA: TGTGCCAGCAGCCCAGGGACAGGGGAACCCTTGAGCTACAATGAGCAGTTCTTC
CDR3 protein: CASSPGTGEPLSYNEQFF

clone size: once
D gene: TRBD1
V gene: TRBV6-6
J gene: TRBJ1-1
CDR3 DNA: TGTGCCAGCAAGACAGGGCCTAACACTGAAGCTTTCTTT
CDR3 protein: CASKTGPNTEAFF

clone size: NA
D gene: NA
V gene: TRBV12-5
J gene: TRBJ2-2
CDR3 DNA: TGTGCTAGTGGTTTTTCGGGGGCCGGGGAGCTGTTTTTT
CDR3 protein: CASGFSGAGELFF

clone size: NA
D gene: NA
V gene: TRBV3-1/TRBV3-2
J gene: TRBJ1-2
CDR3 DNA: TGTGCCAGCAGCCAAAGCCTAAGAAAGAGCTTAGCTAACTATGGCTACACCTTC
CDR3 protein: CASSQSLRKSLANYGYTF

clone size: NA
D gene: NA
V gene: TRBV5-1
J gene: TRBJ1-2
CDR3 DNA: TGCGCCAGCAGCTTGGGTCGGGGGGCGGACTATGGCTACACCTTC
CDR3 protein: CASSLGRGADYGYTF

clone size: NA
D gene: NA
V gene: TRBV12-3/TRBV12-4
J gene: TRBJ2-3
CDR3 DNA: TGTGCCAGCAGGCAGGGGCGGGATACGCAGTATTTT
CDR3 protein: CASRQGRDTQYF

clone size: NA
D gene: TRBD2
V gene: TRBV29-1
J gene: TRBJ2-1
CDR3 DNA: TGCAGCGGCCTTAGCGGGCCTATCAATGAGCAGTTCTTC
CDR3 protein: CSGLSGPINEQFF

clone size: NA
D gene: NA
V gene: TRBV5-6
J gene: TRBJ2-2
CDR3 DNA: TGTGCCAGCAGCTTGGCAGGGGCAAACACCGGGGAGCTGTTTTTT
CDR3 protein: CASSLAGANTGELFF

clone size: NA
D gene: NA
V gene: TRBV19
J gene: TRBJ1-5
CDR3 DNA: TGTGCCAGTAGATTGGACTTCTTCCAGCCCCAGCATTTT
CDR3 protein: CASRLDFFQPQHF

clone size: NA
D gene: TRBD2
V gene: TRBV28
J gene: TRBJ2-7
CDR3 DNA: TGTGCCAGCAGGGGGACTAGCGGAATAGAGCAGTACTTC
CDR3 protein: CASRGTSGIEQYF

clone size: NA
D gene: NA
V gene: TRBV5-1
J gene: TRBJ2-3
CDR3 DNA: TGCGCCAGCAGCTTTTTGGGCGGGGATTATACAGATACGCAGTATTTT
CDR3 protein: CASSFLGGDYTDTQYF

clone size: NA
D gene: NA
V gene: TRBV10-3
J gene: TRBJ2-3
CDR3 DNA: TGTGCCATCATGCCGCGGGCTGGCACAGATACGCAGTATTTT
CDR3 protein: CAIMPRAGTDTQYF

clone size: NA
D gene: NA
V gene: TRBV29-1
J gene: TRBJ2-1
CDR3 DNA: TGCAGCGCCCGAAGCCTGTCAGGGGGGAATGAGCAGTTCTTC
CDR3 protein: CSARSLSGGNEQFF

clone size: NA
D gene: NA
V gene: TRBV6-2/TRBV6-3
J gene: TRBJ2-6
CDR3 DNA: TGTGCCAGCAGTTCCCAAAGAGGAGGGGCAACGATCTCTGGGGCCAACGTCCTGACTTTC
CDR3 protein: CASSSQRGGATISGANVLTF

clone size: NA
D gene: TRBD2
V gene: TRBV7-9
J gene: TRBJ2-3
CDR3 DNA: TGTGCCAGCAGCCTGGGACTAGCGGGGCGCACAGATACGCAGTATTTT
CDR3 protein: CASSLGLAGRTDTQYF

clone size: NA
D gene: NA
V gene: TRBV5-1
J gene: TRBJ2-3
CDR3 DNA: TGCGCCAGCAGCCTCGCGGGAAAGGGAGATACGCAGTATTTT
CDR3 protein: CASSLAGKGDTQYF

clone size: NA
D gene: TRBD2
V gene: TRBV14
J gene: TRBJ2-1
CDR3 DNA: TGTGCCAGCAGCTACCGGGGGACTAGCGGGAGTAATGAGCAGTTCTTC
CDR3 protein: CASSYRGTSGSNEQFF

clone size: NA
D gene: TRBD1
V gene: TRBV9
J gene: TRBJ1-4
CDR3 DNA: TGTGCCAGCAGCCCCGAGGCAGGGGGAGAAAAACTGTTTTTT
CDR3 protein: CASSPEAGGEKLFF

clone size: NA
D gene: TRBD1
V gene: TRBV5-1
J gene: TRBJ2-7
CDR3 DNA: TGCGCCAGCAGCCCGGGCGGGACAGGGGGCTACGAGCAGTACTTC
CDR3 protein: CASSPGGTGGYEQYF

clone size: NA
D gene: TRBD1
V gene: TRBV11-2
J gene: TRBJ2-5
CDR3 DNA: TGTGCCAGCAGCCGAATGGAAAGACAGGGGGCGAGAGAGACCCAGTACTTC
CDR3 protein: CASSRMERQGARETQYF

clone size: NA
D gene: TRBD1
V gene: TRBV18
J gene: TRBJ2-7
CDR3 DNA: TGTGCCAGCTCACTAGGGACAGGGGGGCCCTACGAGCAGTACTTC
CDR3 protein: CASSLGTGGPYEQYF

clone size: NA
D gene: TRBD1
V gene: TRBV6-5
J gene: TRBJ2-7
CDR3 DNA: TGTGCCAGCAGTTCTCCGACAGGGTTGCAAACCTACGAGCAGTACTTC
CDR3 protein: CASSSPTGLQTYEQYF

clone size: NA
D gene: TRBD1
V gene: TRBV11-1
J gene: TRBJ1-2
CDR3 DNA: TGTGCCAGCAGCCCCCGGACAGGGGGAAGCGGCTACACCTTC
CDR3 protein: CASSPRTGGSGYTF

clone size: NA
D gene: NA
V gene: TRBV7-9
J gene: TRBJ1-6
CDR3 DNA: TGTGCCAGCAGCTCAGGGGTAGGCTATAATTCACCCCTCCACTTT
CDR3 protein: CASSSGVGYNSPLHF

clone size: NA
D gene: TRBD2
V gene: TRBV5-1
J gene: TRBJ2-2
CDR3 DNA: TGCGCCAGCAACGGGGGGGCCAACACCGGGGAGCTGTTTTTT
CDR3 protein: CASNGGANTGELFF

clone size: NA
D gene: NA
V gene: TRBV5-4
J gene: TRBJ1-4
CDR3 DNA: TGTGCCAGCAGAAAGGGTCGAGGGTATTCAACTAATGAAAAACTGTTTTTT
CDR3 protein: CASRKGRGYSTNEKLFF